These 29 T cell receptor beta chains originate from one sample sequenced in a study of cytomegalovirus exposure and HLA in healthy donors. This PCR relied on a set of 60 Vbeta primers and 13 Jbeta primers. The protocol was immunoSEQ multiplex PCR, while the TCRdb copy is restricted to in-frame clones and leaves out a portion. With 200,000 or so clones in the sample, the ten largest clones hold around 1.1%. Sequenced sample: PBMCs. All receptors come from a girl aged 2 to 9 in good health and CMV-seropositive.

The chain has TRBV29-1 and TRBJ2-5; no reliable D call. CDR3 size: 12 residues. V shed 7 bases and J shed 0 bases, with 9 bases lying between them. Germline CDR1 is SQVTM and CDR2 is ANQGSEA. CDR3 region: CSDNFNQETQYF. The CDR3 DNA sequence: TGCAGCGATAACTTCAACCAAGAGACCCAGTACTTC.

The chain recombines TRBV9 with TRBJ2-5, with D possibly TRBD1 on 5 matching bases. There are 16 residues in the CDR3. Trimming left V 0 bases short and J 4 bases short, with 16 bases between. Germline V gene lookup returns CDR1 SGDLS and CDR2 YYNGEE. CDR3 nucleotide sequence: TGTGCCAGCAGCGTAGCTCCTTCATCAGGGCGAGAGACCCAGTACTTC. Its translation is CASSVAPSSGRETQYF. Supplemented by reference TRBV9 and TRBJ2-5, the full variable domain reads DSGVTQTPKHLITATGQRVTLRCSPRSGDLSVYWYQQSLDQGLQFLIQYYNGEERAKGNILERFSAQQFPDLHSELNLSSLELGDSALYFCASSVAPSSGRETQYFGPGTRLLVL.

This chain joins TRBV10-3 and TRBJ1-2; tentatively, D is TRBD1 (6 bases). The CDR3 totals 13 residues. V lost 10 bases and J 5 bases, leaving 17 bases between the germline ends. The germline V gene encodes CDR1 ENHRY and CDR2 SYGVKD. CDR3 amino acids: CANADSSGYGYTF. The CDR3 bases are TGTGCCAACGCGGACAGCTCGGGGTATGGCTACACCTTC.

CDR3 bases: TGCGCCAGCAGCTTGGGAGCTAGCGGGAGTGATGAGCAGTTCTTC. This encodes CASSLGASGSDEQFF. V usage is TRBV5-1 and J usage is TRBJ2-1, with TRBD2 matching 10 bases. The CDR3 contains 15 residues. The germline CDR1 and CDR2 sequences are SGHRS and YFSETQ. J gave up 8 bases and V 0 bases, and 5 bases lay outside the gene matches.

CDR3 loop: CASSPGLARDTQYF. The CDR3 DNA follows: TGCGCCAGCAGCCCTGGACTAGCGCGAGATACGCAGTATTTT. The chain recombines TRBV5-1 with TRBJ2-3, with TRBD2 identical over 9 bases. The germline V gene has CDR1 SGHRS and CDR2 YFSETQ. CDR3 length: 14 amino acids. J was trimmed by 5 bases and V by 4 bases; bases with no gene match: 5.

The chain recombines TRBV2 with TRBJ2-7; 7 bases map to TRBD1. The CDR3 length is 13 residues. CDR1 is SNHLY and CDR2 is FYNNEI in the germline V gene. V gave up 6 bases and J gave up 2 bases; unmatched junction bases: 4. DNA of the CDR3: TGTGCCAGCAGCCGGGACAGACCCTACGAGCAGTACTTC. It specifies CASSRDRPYEQYF.

The chain combines TRBV29-1 with TRBJ2-1; 8 bases align to TRBD2. Losses at the gene ends were 0 bases for V and 7 bases for J; bases not matched to a gene: 11. The CDR3 loop spans 16 amino acids. Germline CDR1 reads SQVTM; CDR2 reads ANQGSEA. CDR3 DNA: TGCAGCGTTGAAGATCGAGCAGGACTAGCTGGAAATGAGCAGTTCTTC. This encodes CSVEDRAGLAGNEQFF.

V is TRBV9 and J is TRBJ2-2; 7 nucleotides line up with TRBD2. Germline CDR1 is SGDLS and CDR2 is YYNGEE. The CDR3 has 17 residues. The ends lost 3 bases at V and 0 bases at J; junction bases unmatched: 8. CDR3 region: CASSAGGGTSNTGELFF. The CDR3 DNA is TGTGCCAGCAGCGCCGGGGGAGGGACCTCGAACACCGGGGAGCTGTTTTTT.

J is TRBJ1-2 and V is TRBV5-1; D remains unclear. There are 15 residues in the CDR3. Trimming took off 0 bases at V and 4 bases at J, with 13 bases between the two ends. Germline V gene lookup returns CDR1 SGHRS and CDR2 YFSETQ. The CDR3 protein is CASSLGRDRVYGYTF. DNA of the CDR3: TGCGCCAGCAGCTTGGGTCGAGATCGCGTCTATGGCTACACCTTC.

DNA of the CDR3: TGTGCCAGCAGCCAAGATCGTGTCACGCAGTATTTT. Protein: CASSQDRVTQYF. The V gene is TRBV14, the J gene TRBJ2-3, with unresolved D. Germline values: CDR1 SGHDN, CDR2 FVKESK. The V end was cut by 0 bases, the J end by 9 bases, with 7 bases between. The CDR3 is 12 residues long.

The rearrangement joins TRBV27 to TRBJ2-3; 10 bases align to TRBD2. CDR1 and CDR2 (germline): MNHEY, SMNVEV (reference sequence). This CDR3 has 16 amino acids. The ends lost 6 bases at V and 4 bases at J; junction bases unmatched: 10. The CDR3 bases are TGTGCCAGCAGCCTCACCGGACTAGCGGTAGCAGATACGCAGTATTTT. It codes for CASSLTGLAVADTQYF.

V gene TRBV28 combines with J gene TRBJ1-5; 8 nucleotides match TRBD1. CDR1 is MDHEN and CDR2 is SYDVKM in the germline V gene. Unmatched junction bases numbered 9, after V lost 5 bases and J lost 6 bases. The CDR3 runs 15 residues. CDR3 sequence: CASSTGQGEIQPQHF. The CDR3 region has the DNA TGTGCCAGCAGTACCGGACAGGGAGAGATTCAGCCCCAGCATTTT.

The chain has TRBV5-8 and TRBJ2-3; TRBD2 matches 7 bases. The CDR3 has 15 amino acids. The trim removed 1 base at V and 4 bases at J, leaving 6 bases unmatched. Germline assignment: CDR1 SGHTS and CDR2 YDEGEE. CDR3 in DNA: TGTGCCAGCAGCTTGAGGGCGGGAGTGGCAGATACGCAGTATTTT. Its protein product is CASSLRAGVADTQYF.

V usage is TRBV19 and J usage is TRBJ1-1; D is ambiguous. The ends were cut back, 3 bases at V and 2 bases at J, with 10 bases in the middle. The germline V gene encodes CDR1 LNHDA and CDR2 SQIVND (reference sequence). CDR3 length equals 14 residues. The CDR3 nucleotides read TGTGCCAGTAGTATCTCACCAGTCAACACTGAAGCTTTCTTT. Translating gives CASSISPVNTEAFF.

The chain uses TRBV4-1 and TRBJ2-1, with a tentative D call TRBD2 (5 bases). V was pared by 1 base and J by 0 bases, with 7 bases between. CDR3 length equals 15 residues. The germline gives CDR1 MGHRA, CDR2 YSYEKL. For the CDR3, the DNA is TGCGCCAGCAGCCAAGCTACTAGCTCCTACAATGAGCAGTTCTTC. It specifies CASSQATSSYNEQFF.

The genes are TRBV5-5 and TRBJ1-5; no firm D call. This CDR3 spans 13 amino acids. Per the germline V gene, CDR1 is SGHKS and CDR2 is YYEKEE (reference sequence). V lost 4 bases and J 0 bases, leaving 5 bases between the germline ends. The CDR3 nucleotides are TGTGCCAGCAGCCGTTCTAGCAATCAGCCCCAGCATTTT. It yields the protein CASSRSSNQPQHF.

V is TRBV6-1 and J is TRBJ2-1; 9 bases match TRBD2. Germline CDR1 MNHNS, CDR2 SASEGT. J lost 8 bases, V lost 10 bases, and 6 bases had no gene match. The CDR3 contains 12 residues. The CDR3 DNA is TGTGCCACGGGGACTAGCCTCTATGAGCAGTTCTTC. Translated, it gives CATGTSLYEQFF.

The V and J genes are TRBV18 and TRBJ1-4, with D unresolved. The CDR3 contains 14 residues. Trimming left V 2 bases short and J 4 bases short, with 8 bases between. Germline values: CDR1 KGHSH, CDR2 LQKENI. CDR3 loop: CASSPSEGNEKLFF. In DNA form, the CDR3 reads TGTGCCAGCTCACCATCAGAGGGTAATGAAAAACTGTTTTTT.

The rearrangement links TRBV2 to TRBJ2-5; 11 positions match TRBD2. Looked up from germline, CDR1 is SNHLY and CDR2 is FYNNEI. The CDR3 totals 15 residues. Trimming at V came to 4 bases and at J to 3 bases, leaving 4 bases not matched to a gene. CDR3: CASSVTSGMEETQYF. CDR3 in DNA: TGTGCCAGCAGTGTGACTAGCGGGATGGAAGAGACCCAGTACTTC.

The chain joins TRBV27 to TRBJ2-3; TRBD1 might be the D (5 bases). The V gene's germline CDR1 is MNHEY and CDR2 SMNVEV (reference sequence). Trimming stripped 1 base from V and 0 bases from J, with 8 bases between. The CDR3 is 15 amino acids. CDR3 sequence reads: CASSLYDRSTDTQYF. The CDR3 region has the DNA TGTGCCAGCAGTTTATACGACAGAAGCACAGATACGCAGTATTTT.

To note about this clone: Other DNA sequences in the same sample also yield this CDR3. The gene calls are TRBV27 and TRBJ2-3, with no clear D. This CDR3 comprises 12 residues. From germline, CDR1 is MNHEY and CDR2 SMNVEV (reference sequence). V lost 3 bases and J lost 6, with 7 bases in between. DNA of the CDR3: TGTGCCAGCAGTTTTTTCGGGGATACGCAGTATTTT. Its protein product is CASSFFGDTQYF.

In the case of this clone: Other DNA variants within this sample encode the same CDR3. The CDR3 DNA follows: TGTGCCAGCAGCTTGGGACAGGGATATCTTGAAGCTTTCTTT. Amino acids: CASSLGQGYLEAFF. V is TRBV13 and J is TRBJ1-1, with TRBD1 matching 9 bases. The V gene's germline CDR1 is PRHDT and CDR2 FYEKMQ (reference sequence). The CDR3 loop spans 14 amino acids. Unmatched junction bases numbered 6, after V lost 3 bases and J lost 7 bases.

V and J are TRBV15 and TRBJ1-1; D is unclear. Germline V lookup: CDR1 LNHNV, CDR2 YYDKDF (reference sequence). This CDR3 has 14 amino acids. V lost 0 bases and J lost 7, with 12 bases in between. The CDR3 spells CATSRDGWYSEAFF. As DNA, the CDR3 is TGTGCCACCAGCAGAGACGGATGGTACAGTGAAGCTTTCTTT.

This sequence joins TRBV10-3 and TRBJ2-1; 8 bases agree with TRBD2. CDR1 is ENHRY and CDR2 is SYGVKD in the germline V gene. This CDR3 region has 14 residues. Trimming removed 6 bases from V and 4 bases from J; junction bases left unmatched: 5. This CDR3 reads CAIRTSGQYNEQFF. CDR3 bases: TGTGCCATCAGAACTAGCGGCCAGTACAATGAGCAGTTCTTC.

The chain carries TRBV29-1 and TRBJ2-5; 12 bases are a match to TRBD2. CDR1 is SQVTM and CDR2 is ANQGSEA in the germline V gene. V was pared by 4 bases and J by 5 bases, with 2 bases of the junction left unmatched. CDR3 size: 13 residues. The CDR3 DNA reads as TGCAGCGTTGCCGGGACTAGCGGGGAGACCCAGTACTTC. It translates to CSVAGTSGETQYF.

The chain has TRBV19 and TRBJ2-3; 10 bases are shared with TRBD2. Looked up from germline, CDR1 is LNHDA and CDR2 is SQIVND (reference sequence). The trim removed 11 bases at V and 4 bases at J, leaving 3 bases unmatched. The CDR3 sequence is 12 residues long. The CDR3 protein is CAASGSADTQYF. CDR3 bases: TGTGCCGCTAGCGGGAGCGCAGATACGCAGTATTTT.

This chain connects TRBV6-5 to TRBJ1-2, with D tentatively TRBD1 (5 bases). The CDR3 is 14 residues long. Trimming pared 2 bases from V and 8 bases from J, leaving 15 bases between. Looked up from germline, CDR1 is MNHEY and CDR2 is SVGAGI. The CDR3 is CASSYQGLLGGYTF. As DNA, the CDR3 is TGTGCCAGCAGTTACCAGGGCTTATTGGGGGGCTACACCTTC.

The chain combines TRBV19 with TRBJ2-3, with 7 nucleotides matching TRBD1. Germline lookup yields CDR1 LNHDA and CDR2 SQIVND (reference sequence). V dropped 4 bases and J dropped 2; count of bases not matched to a gene: 3. This CDR3 has 14 residues. This CDR3 is CASSTGQYTDTQYF. The CDR3 DNA is TGTGCCAGTAGTACGGGACAGTACACAGATACGCAGTATTTT.

The J gene is TRBJ2-7, the V gene TRBV7-8; 7 positions match TRBD1. J lost 2 bases, V lost 4 bases, and 11 bases had no gene match. CDR3 length: 16 residues. Germline CDR1 SGHVS, CDR2 FQNEAQ. CDR3 DNA sequence: TGTGCCAGCAGCTCTTTGGACAGGCTGGATACCTACGAGCAGTACTTC. Translating gives CASSSLDRLDTYEQYF.